The 28 T cell receptor beta chains reported below all come from one sample, sequenced in a study of neurological immune-mediated disorders. MiXCR was run by TCRdb on the 5' RACE reads, yielding one entry per CDR3 protein. Among under 40,000 distinct CDR3 sequences listed, approximately 7.2% were seen once. Sequenced sample: CD4+ T cells from blood. These receptors were taken from a man aged 45-65 years in good health.

In its sample, this clonotype was seen a few times. The genes are TRBV18 and TRBJ2-7, with no clear D. Germline V CDR1 and CDR2: KGHSH, LQKENI. This CDR3 is built from 12 residues. Trimming removed 2 bases from V and 5 bases from J, with 7 bases in between. The CDR3 DNA sequence: TGTGCCAGCTCACCAGGGATCCACGAGCAGTACTTC. This sequence encodes CASSPGIHEQYF.

This clonotype was recorded many times. The chain combines TRBV7-2 with TRBJ2-1; a possible D gene is TRBD2 (6 bases). From germline, CDR1 is SGHTA and CDR2 FQGNSA. V was shortened by 6 bases and J by 0 bases, with 12 bases between the two germline ends. The CDR3 is made up of 15 amino acids. The CDR3 here is CASRSGPSSYNEQFF. The DNA for the CDR3 is TGTGCCAGCAGAAGCGGGCCGAGCTCCTACAATGAGCAGTTCTTC.

There are many counts of this clonotype. The V and J genes are TRBV27 and TRBJ2-7; D tentatively fits TRBD1 or TRBD2 (7 bases each). Per the germline V gene, CDR1 is MNHEY and CDR2 is SMNVEV (reference sequence). CDR3 length: 14 residues. Trimming removed 3 bases from V and 7 bases from J, with 16 bases in between. As DNA, the CDR3 is TGTGCCAGCAGTTTGGGGGCAGGGGGGGGTGAGCAGTACTTC. Its translation: CASSLGAGGGEQYF.

Ten or more counts support this clonotype. The chain carries TRBV6-2 or TRBV6-3 and TRBJ1-5; a possible D gene is TRBD1 (6 bases). CDR1 and CDR2 (germline): MNHEY, SVGEGT. Trimming took 8 bases from V and 6 from J, leaving 14 bases between them. This CDR3 is built from 13 residues. CDR3 residues: CASLGGGGQPQHF. DNA of the CDR3: TGTGCCAGCCTGGGGGGGGGCGGTCAGCCCCAGCATTTT.

This clonotype was seen at least ten times. This chain uses TRBV6-2 or TRBV6-3 with TRBJ2-7; D is possibly TRBD1 (5 bases). CDR3 length: 16 residues. The germline V and J ends were trimmed by 0 bases and 0 bases, with 12 bases remaining between them. CDR1 and CDR2 from the germline V gene are MNHEY and SVGEGT. CDR3 nucleotides: TGTGCCAGCAGTTACTCGCCAGGGCGGACCTCCTACGAGCAGTACTTC. This codes for CASSYSPGRTSYEQYF.

The CDR3 is CASSIPRTSSYNEQFF. The CDR3 DNA reads TGTGCCAGTAGTATTCCCCGTACGAGCTCCTACAATGAGCAGTTCTTC. The V call is TRBV19, the J call TRBJ2-1, with D unclear. The CDR3 totals 16 residues. Germline CDR1 LNHDA, CDR2 SQIVND (reference sequence). V was pared by 3 bases and J by 0 bases, with 12 bases between. The full variable domain, its missing parts supplied by reference TRBV19 and TRBJ2-1, is DGGITQSPKYLFRKEGQNVTLSCEQNLNHDAMYWYRQDPGQGLRLIYYSQIVNDFQKGDIAEGYSVSREKKESFPLTVTSAQKNPTAFYLCASSIPRTSSYNEQFFGPGTRLTVL.

In this sample, this clonotype turned up many times. The chain couples TRBV5-1 to TRBJ2-1; D possibly matches TRBD1 or TRBD2 (6 bases each). The ends were cut back, 0 bases at V and 1 base at J, with 11 bases in the middle. Germline V lookup: CDR1 SGHRS, CDR2 YFSETQ. The CDR3 is 16 residues long. The CDR3 nucleotides read TGCGCCAGCAGCTTGGGGGGGGCGTTATCCTACAATGAGCAGTTCTTC. It yields the protein CASSLGGALSYNEQFF.

This clonotype turned up a few times. The V gene is TRBV5-1, the J gene TRBJ2-2, with 7 positions matching TRBD2. V lost 6 bases, J lost 4 bases, and 6 bases stayed unmatched. Germline V gene sequence: CDR1 SGHRS, CDR2 YFSETQ. This CDR3 has 14 residues. CDR3 nucleotides: TGCGCCAGCACGAGCGGGAAAGGCACCGGGGAGCTGTTTTTT. Translated: CASTSGKGTGELFF.

This clonotype was counted once. The chain employs TRBV20-1 and TRBJ1-5; 10 nucleotides align to TRBD1. Looked up from germline, CDR1 is DFQATT and CDR2 is SNEGSKA (reference sequence). There are 17 residues in the CDR3. The V segment lost 6 bases and the J segment 2 bases; nucleotides outside the gene matches: 13. As DNA, the CDR3 is TGCAGTGCGACCCCACGGGGGACAGGGGCCGGCAATCAGCCCCAGCATTTT. Its protein is CSATPRGTGAGNQPQHF.

The table lists this clonotype with many counts. The chain couples TRBV7-2 to TRBJ2-1, with 7 positions matching TRBD2. This CDR3 region has 15 residues. Germline CDR1 is SGHTA and CDR2 is FQGNSA. V gave up 2 bases and J gave up 6 bases; unmatched junction bases: 7. The CDR3 nucleotides read TGTGCCAGCAGCTTATGGGGACTAACCCCCAATGAGCAGTTCTTC. This codes for CASSLWGLTPNEQFF.

The table lists this clonotype with a few counts. The rearrangement links TRBV28 to TRBJ2-3; 7 positions agree with TRBD2. V gave up 7 bases and J gave up 2 bases; unmatched junction bases: 6. The germline V gene has CDR1 MDHEN and CDR2 SYDVKM. CDR3 length: 14 amino acids. The CDR3 sequence is CASKGAGTTDTQYF. The CDR3 DNA is TGTGCCAGCAAGGGAGCGGGAACCACAGATACGCAGTATTTT.

This clonotype came up many times. The rearrangement joins TRBV20-1 to TRBJ1-3; D not resolved. Germline CDR1 is DFQATT and CDR2 is SNEGSKA (reference sequence). This CDR3 has 16 residues. V lost 1 base and J 2 bases, leaving 15 bases between the germline ends. The CDR3 is CSARGHIRGTGNTIYF. The CDR3 DNA reads as TGCAGTGCTAGAGGCCATATCCGGGGAACTGGAAACACCATATATTTT.

In its sample, this clonotype was seen once. The CDR3 DNA reads TGCGCCAGCAGCCTAGCGGCGAACACCGGGGAGCTGTTTTTT. This translates into CASSLAANTGELFF. The rearrangement joins TRBV4-3 to TRBJ2-2, with D possibly TRBD2 on 6 matching bases. The CDR3 covers 14 residues. V shed 4 bases and J shed 0 bases, with 6 bases lying between them. CDR1 is LGHNA, CDR2 YSLEER, per germline.

The table lists this clonotype with many counts. This rearrangement joins TRBV25-1 to TRBJ1-2; D not certain. Germline values: CDR1 MGHDK, CDR2 SYGVNS. V lost 1 base and J 6 bases, leaving 6 bases between the germline ends. The CDR3 spans 12 residues. CDR3 nucleotides: TGTGCCAGCAGTGAATCGGGCCATGGCTACACCTTC. It yields the protein CASSESGHGYTF.

This clonotype was detected ten times or more. V usage is TRBV10-3 and J usage is TRBJ1-1; the D gene is possibly TRBD1 (6 bases). There are 15 residues in the CDR3. Germline lookup yields CDR1 ENHRY and CDR2 SYGVKD. V was shortened by 3 bases and J by 8 bases, with 19 bases between the two germline ends. The CDR3 bases are TGTGCCATCAGTGATCCGGGCGGGAAACAGGGAGAAGCTTTCTTT. It specifies CAISDPGGKQGEAFF.

This clonotype showed up many times. The J gene is TRBJ2-7, the V gene TRBV18; the D is unclear. Germline CDR1 reads KGHSH; CDR2 reads LQKENI. This CDR3 has 12 amino acids. V dropped 3 bases and J dropped 3 bases, with 6 bases sitting between them. CDR3 amino acids: CASSPQDYEQYF. The CDR3 DNA reads as TGTGCCAGCTCACCGCAGGACTACGAGCAGTACTTC.

The chain is built from TRBV14 and TRBJ2-7, with TRBD1 as a possible D gene (6 bases). CDR3 length equals 14 residues. The V and J ends lost 4 bases and 7 bases respectively, with 17 bases between them. Per germline, CDR1 SGHDN and CDR2 FVKESK. CDR3 protein: CASSPRPTGREQYF. CDR3 in DNA: TGTGCCAGCAGCCCGAGACCGACAGGACGGGAGCAGTACTTC.

This clonotype was counted ten times or more. The rearrangement joins TRBV5-1 to TRBJ2-7; 7 nucleotides line up with TRBD2. Trimming at V came to 0 bases and at J to 4 bases, leaving 7 bases not matched to a gene. Germline CDR1 is SGHRS and CDR2 is YFSETQ. The CDR3 consists of 15 residues. DNA of the CDR3: TGCGCCAGCAGCTTGGGAAGCGGGATGGGTTACGAGCAGTACTTC. Translating it yields CASSLGSGMGYEQYF.

The table lists this clonotype with a few counts. The chain is built from TRBV4-3 and TRBJ2-7; no clear D gene. CDR3 length: 14 residues. Trimming pared 1 base from V and 5 bases from J, leaving 12 bases between. Germline loops: CDR1 LGHNA, CDR2 YSLEER. In DNA, the CDR3 is TGCGCCAGCAGCCAAGTCGTAGGGATGAACGAGCAGTACTTC. Amino acid sequence: CASSQVVGMNEQYF.

The rearrangement joins TRBV6-2 or TRBV6-3 to TRBJ2-3; D unresolved. The germline V gene has CDR1 MNHEY and CDR2 SVGEGT. V shed 5 bases and J shed 4 bases, with 13 bases lying between them. The CDR3 runs to 14 residues. The CDR3 bases are TGTGCCAGCAGTCACCAACTTAGTGCAGATACGCAGTATTTT. Translation: CASSHQLSADTQYF.

This clonotype was observed at least ten times. This chain joins TRBV20-1 and TRBJ2-7; 9 bases match TRBD2. CDR1 DFQATT and CDR2 SNEGSKA come from the germline V gene (reference sequence). This CDR3 has 16 residues. The trim removed 0 bases at V and 3 bases at J, leaving 9 bases unmatched. Written as DNA, the CDR3 is TGCAGTGCTAGAGATTCGTCGGCTAGCGGGATCTACGAGCAGTACTTC. The encoded protein is CSARDSSASGIYEQYF.

Ten or more counts support this clonotype. This chain joins TRBV28 and TRBJ2-3; possible D gene TRBD2, 6 bases. Trimming took 4 bases from V and 4 from J, leaving 18 bases between them. The germline V gene has CDR1 MDHEN and CDR2 SYDVKM. The CDR3 sequence is 16 residues long. CDR3 in amino acids: CASSSVRGTGADTQYF. The CDR3 nucleotides read TGTGCCAGCAGTTCGGTCCGTGGGACGGGAGCAGATACGCAGTATTTT.

This clonotype has a count of ten or more. The gene calls are TRBV20-1 and TRBJ2-1; 9 bases agree with TRBD2. The CDR3 sequence is 16 residues long. V trimming: 0 bases; J trimming: 5 bases; junction bases outside the gene matches: 8. Germline V gene data show CDR1 as DFQATT and CDR2 as SNEGSKA (reference sequence). The CDR3 sequence is CSARDMLAGQNNEQFF. The CDR3 coding sequence is TGCAGTGCTAGAGATATGCTAGCGGGACAGAACAATGAGCAGTTCTTC.

This clonotype came up many times. The rearrangement joins TRBV7-9 to TRBJ1-3, with D perhaps matching TRBD1 (5 bases). This CDR3 is built from 15 residues. Trimming pared 5 bases from V and 4 bases from J, leaving 15 bases between. CDR1 is SEHNR, CDR2 FQNEAQ, per germline (reference sequence). The CDR3 DNA is TGTGCCAGCAGCGGCGGACAATTCTTAGGAAACACCATATATTTT. Translation gives CASSGGQFLGNTIYF.

This clonotype was seen at least ten times. The chain employs TRBV29-1 and TRBJ2-3, with D unresolved. Trimming removed 4 bases at V and 0 bases at J, with 8 bases between. Germline CDR1 and CDR2: SQVTM and ANQGSEA. The CDR3 length is 13 residues. CDR3 region: CSVGGRSTDTQYF. Here the CDR3 DNA reads TGCAGCGTTGGTGGCAGAAGCACAGATACGCAGTATTTT.

This clonotype was seen many times. This chain uses TRBV7-9 with TRBJ2-7, with D possibly matching TRBD1 (5 bases). The V and J ends lost 1 base and 6 bases respectively, with 10 bases between them. Looked up from germline, CDR1 is SEHNR and CDR2 is FQNEAQ (reference sequence). This CDR3 spans 13 amino acids. The CDR3: CASSLETATEQYF. CDR3 sequence (DNA): TGTGCCAGCAGCTTAGAGACAGCCACCGAGCAGTACTTC.

The sample holds many counts of this clonotype. V usage is TRBV7-8 and J usage is TRBJ2-5; 8 nucleotides align to TRBD1. Germline CDR1 is SGHVS and CDR2 is FQNEAQ. The V segment lost 5 bases and the J segment 4 bases; nucleotides outside the gene matches: 9. The CDR3 runs 15 residues. CDR3 DNA: TGTGCCAGCAGCGCCCGGACAGGGCGTGGAGAGACCCAGTACTTC. This codes for CASSARTGRGETQYF.

This clonotype was observed a few times. The chain uses TRBV20-1 and TRBJ2-3; D is unresolved. V lost 0 bases, J lost 4 bases, and 11 bases lay in between. The CDR3 sequence is 14 residues long. The V gene's germline CDR1 is DFQATT and CDR2 SNEGSKA (reference sequence). DNA for the CDR3: TGCAGTGCTAGAGATTTAGGGATTGCAGATACGCAGTATTTT. The encoded protein is CSARDLGIADTQYF.